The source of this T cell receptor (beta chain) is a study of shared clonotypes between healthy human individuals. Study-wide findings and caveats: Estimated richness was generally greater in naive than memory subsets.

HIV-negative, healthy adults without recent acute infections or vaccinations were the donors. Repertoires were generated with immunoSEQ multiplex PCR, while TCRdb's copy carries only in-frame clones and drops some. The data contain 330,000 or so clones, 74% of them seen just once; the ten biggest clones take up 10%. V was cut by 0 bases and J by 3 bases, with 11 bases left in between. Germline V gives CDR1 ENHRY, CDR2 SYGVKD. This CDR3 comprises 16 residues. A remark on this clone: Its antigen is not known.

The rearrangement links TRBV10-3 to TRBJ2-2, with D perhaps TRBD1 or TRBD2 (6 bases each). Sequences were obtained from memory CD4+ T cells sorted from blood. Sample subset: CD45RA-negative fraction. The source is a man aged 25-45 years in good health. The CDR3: CAISESGGSDTGELFF. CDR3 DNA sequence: TGTGCCATCAGTGAGTCCGGGGGCTCTGACACCGGGGAGCTGTTTTTT.